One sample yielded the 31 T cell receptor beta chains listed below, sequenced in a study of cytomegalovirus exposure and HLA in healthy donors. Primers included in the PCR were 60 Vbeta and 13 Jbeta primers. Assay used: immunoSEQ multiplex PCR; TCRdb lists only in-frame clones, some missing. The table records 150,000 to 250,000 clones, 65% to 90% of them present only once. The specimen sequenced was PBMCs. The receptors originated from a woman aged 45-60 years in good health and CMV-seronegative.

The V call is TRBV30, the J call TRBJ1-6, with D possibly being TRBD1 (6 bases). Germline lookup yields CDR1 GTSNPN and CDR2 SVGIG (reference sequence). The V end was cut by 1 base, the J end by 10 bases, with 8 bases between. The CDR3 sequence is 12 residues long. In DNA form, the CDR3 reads TGTGCCTGGAGTGGGACAGTCTCACCCCTCCACTTT. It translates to CAWSGTVSPLHF.

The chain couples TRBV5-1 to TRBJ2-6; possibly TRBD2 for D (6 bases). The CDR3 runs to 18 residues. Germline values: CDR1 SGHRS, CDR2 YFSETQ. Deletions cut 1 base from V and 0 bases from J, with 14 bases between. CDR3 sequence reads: CASSLWGGVSSGANVLTF. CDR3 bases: TGCGCCAGCAGCTTGTGGGGCGGGGTTAGCTCTGGGGCCAACGTCCTGACTTTC.

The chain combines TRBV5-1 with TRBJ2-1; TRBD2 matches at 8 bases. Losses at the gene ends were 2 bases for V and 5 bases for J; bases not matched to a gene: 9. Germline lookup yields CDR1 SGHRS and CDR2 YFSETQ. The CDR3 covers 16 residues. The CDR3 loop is CASSLPSGRIDNEQFF. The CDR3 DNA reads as TGCGCCAGCAGCTTACCAAGCGGGAGAATCGACAATGAGCAGTTCTTC.

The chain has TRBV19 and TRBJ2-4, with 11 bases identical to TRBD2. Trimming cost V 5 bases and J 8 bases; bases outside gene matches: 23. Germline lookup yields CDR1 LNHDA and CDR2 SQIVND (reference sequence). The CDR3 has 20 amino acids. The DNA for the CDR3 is TGTGCCAGTAGTCCGATATCCACTATTAGCGGGAGGGCCGGGAGAGACATTCAGTACTTC. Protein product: CASSPISTISGRAGRDIQYF.

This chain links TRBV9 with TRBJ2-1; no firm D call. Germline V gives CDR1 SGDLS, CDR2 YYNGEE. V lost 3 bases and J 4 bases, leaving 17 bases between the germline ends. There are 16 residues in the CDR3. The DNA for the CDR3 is TGTGCCAGCAGCGATGGAGTGAGACTGACTTACAATGAGCAGTTCTTC. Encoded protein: CASSDGVRLTYNEQFF.

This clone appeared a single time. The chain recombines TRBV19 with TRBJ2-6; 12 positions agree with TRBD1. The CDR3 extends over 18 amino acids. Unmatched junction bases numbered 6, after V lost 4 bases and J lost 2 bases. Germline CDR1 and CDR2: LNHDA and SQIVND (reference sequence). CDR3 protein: CASSTYGTGGAGANVLTF. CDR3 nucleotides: TGTGCCAGTAGTACCTACGGGACAGGGGGCGCTGGGGCCAACGTCCTGACTTTC.

The CDR3 loop reads CAISRDTLYEQYF. The DNA for the CDR3 is TGTGCCATCAGTCGGGACACCCTCTACGAGCAGTACTTC. The rearrangement links TRBV10-3 to TRBJ2-7; TRBD1 might be the D (6 bases). The germline gives CDR1 ENHRY, CDR2 SYGVKD. Trimming removed 5 bases at V and 3 bases at J, with 11 bases between. The CDR3 extends over 13 amino acids.

CDR3 nucleotide sequence: TGTGCCAGCTCACCGGGTAGCGGGAGGATCAATGAGCAGTTCTTC. It is translated as CASSPGSGRINEQFF. The chain combines TRBV18 with TRBJ2-1; 10 positions agree with TRBD2. The CDR3 has 15 amino acids. V dropped 3 bases and J dropped 6; count of bases not matched to a gene: 5. CDR1 is KGHSH and CDR2 is LQKENI in the germline V gene.

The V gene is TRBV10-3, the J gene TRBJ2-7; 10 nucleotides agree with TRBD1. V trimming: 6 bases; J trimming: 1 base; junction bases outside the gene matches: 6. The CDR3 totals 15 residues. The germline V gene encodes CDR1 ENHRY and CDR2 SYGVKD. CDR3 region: CAIRQPGQGSYEQYF. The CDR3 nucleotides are TGTGCCATCAGGCAGCCGGGACAGGGGTCCTACGAGCAGTACTTC.

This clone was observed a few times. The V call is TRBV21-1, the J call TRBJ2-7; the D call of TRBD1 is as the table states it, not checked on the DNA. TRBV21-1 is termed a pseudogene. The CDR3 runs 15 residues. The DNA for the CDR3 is TGTGCCAGCAGCACCCCGACAGGGCACTCCTACGAGCAGTACTTC. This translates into CASSTPTGHSYEQYF.

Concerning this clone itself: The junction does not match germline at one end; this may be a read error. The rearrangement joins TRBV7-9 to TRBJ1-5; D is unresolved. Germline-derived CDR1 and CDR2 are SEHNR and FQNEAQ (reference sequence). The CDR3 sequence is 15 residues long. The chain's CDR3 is CSSSSTEKMDQPQHF. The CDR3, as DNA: TGTTCCAGCAGCTCTACAGAAAAAATGGATCAGCCCCAGCATTTT. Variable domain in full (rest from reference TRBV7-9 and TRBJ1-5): DTGVSQNPRHKITKRGQNVTFRCDPISEHNRLYWYRQTLGQGPEFLTYFQNEAQLEKSRLLSDRFSAERPKGSFSTLEIQRTEQGDSAMYLCSSSSTEKMDQPQHFGDGTRLSIL.

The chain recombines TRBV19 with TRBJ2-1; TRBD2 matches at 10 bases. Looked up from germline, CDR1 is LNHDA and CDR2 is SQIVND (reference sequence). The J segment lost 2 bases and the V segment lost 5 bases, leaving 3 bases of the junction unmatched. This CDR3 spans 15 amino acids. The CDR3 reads CASSSLAGAYNEQFF. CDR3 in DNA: TGTGCCAGTAGTTCGCTAGCGGGAGCCTACAATGAGCAGTTCTTC.

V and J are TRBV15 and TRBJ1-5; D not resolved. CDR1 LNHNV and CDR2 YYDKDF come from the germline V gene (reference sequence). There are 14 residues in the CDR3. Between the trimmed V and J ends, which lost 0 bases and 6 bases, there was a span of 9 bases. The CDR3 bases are TGTGCCACCAGCAGAGATAGCGGTCCTCAGCCCCAGCATTTT. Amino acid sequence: CATSRDSGPQPQHF.

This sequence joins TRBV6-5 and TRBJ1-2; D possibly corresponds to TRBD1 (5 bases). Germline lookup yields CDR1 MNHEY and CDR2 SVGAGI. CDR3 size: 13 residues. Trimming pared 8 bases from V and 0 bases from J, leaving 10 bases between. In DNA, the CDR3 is TGTGCCAGCCAGACAGACTCTAACTATGGCTACACCTTC. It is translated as CASQTDSNYGYTF.

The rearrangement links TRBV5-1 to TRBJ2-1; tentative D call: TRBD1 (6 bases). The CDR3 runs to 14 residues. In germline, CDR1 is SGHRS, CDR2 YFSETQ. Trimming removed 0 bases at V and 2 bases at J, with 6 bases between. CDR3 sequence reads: CASSLGQAYNEQFF. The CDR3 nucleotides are TGCGCCAGCAGCTTGGGACAGGCCTACAATGAGCAGTTCTTC.

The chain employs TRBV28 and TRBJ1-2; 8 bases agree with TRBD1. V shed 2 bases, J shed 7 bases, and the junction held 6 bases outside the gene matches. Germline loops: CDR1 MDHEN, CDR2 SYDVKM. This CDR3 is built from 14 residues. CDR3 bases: TGTGCCAGCAGTTTACTTGGACAGGGAGGTGGCTACACCTTC. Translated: CASSLLGQGGGYTF.

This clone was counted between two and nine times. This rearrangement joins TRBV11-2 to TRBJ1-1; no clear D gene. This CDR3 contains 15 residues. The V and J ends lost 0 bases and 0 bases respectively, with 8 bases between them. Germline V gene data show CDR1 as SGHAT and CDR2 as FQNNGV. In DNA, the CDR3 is TGTGCCAGCAGCTTAGATGGCAGAATGAACACTGAAGCTTTCTTT. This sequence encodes CASSLDGRMNTEAFF.

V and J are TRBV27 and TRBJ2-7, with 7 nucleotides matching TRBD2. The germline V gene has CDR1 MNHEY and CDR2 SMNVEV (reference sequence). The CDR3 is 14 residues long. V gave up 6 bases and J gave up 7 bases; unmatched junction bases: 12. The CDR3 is CASRSLGGGEEQYF. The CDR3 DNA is TGTGCCAGCAGGTCCCTGGGGGGGGGTGAAGAGCAGTACTTC.

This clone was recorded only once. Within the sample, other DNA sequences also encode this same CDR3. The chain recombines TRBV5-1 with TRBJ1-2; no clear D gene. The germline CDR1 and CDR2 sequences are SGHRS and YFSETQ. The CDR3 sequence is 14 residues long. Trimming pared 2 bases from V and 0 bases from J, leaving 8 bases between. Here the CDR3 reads CASSLSLANYGYTF. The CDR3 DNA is TGCGCCAGCAGCTTATCGTTAGCTAACTATGGCTACACCTTC. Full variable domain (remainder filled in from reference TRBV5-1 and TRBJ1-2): KAGVTQTPRYLIKTRGQQVTLSCSPISGHRSVSWYQQTPGQGLQFLFEYFSETQRNKGNFPGRFSGRQFSNSRSEMNVSTLELGDSALYLCASSLSLANYGYTFGSGTRLTVV.

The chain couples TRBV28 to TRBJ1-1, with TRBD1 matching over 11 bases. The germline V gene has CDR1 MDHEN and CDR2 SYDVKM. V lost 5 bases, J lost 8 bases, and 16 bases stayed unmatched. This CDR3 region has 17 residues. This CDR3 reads CASSQLMIPGDRGEAFF. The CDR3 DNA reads TGTGCCAGCAGTCAGTTGATGATTCCCGGGGACAGGGGGGAAGCTTTCTTT. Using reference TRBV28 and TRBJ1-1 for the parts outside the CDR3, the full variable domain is DVKVTQSSRYLVKRTGEKVFLECVQDMDHENMFWYRQDPGLGLRLIYFSYDVKMKEKGDIPEGYSVSREKKERFSLILESASTNQTSMYLCASSQLMIPGDRGEAFFGQGTRLTVV.

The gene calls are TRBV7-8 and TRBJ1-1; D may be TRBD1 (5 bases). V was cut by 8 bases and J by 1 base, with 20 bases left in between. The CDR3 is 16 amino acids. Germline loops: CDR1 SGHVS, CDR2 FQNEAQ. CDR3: CASGWEGSRGNTEAFF. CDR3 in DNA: TGTGCCAGCGGATGGGAGGGGAGTAGGGGGAACACTGAAGCTTTCTTT. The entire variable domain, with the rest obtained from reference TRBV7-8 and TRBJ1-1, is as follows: GAGVSQSPRYKVAKRGQDVALRCDPISGHVSLFWYQQALGQGPEFLTYFQNEAQLDKSGLPSDRFFAERPEGSVSTLKIQRTQQEDSAVYLCASGWEGSRGNTEAFFGQGTRLTVV.

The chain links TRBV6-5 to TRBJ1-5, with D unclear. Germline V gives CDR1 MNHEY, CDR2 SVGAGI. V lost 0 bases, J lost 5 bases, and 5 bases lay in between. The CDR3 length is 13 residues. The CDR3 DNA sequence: TGTGCCAGCAGTTACTCTGTATATCAGCCCCAGCATTTT. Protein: CASSYSVYQPQHF.

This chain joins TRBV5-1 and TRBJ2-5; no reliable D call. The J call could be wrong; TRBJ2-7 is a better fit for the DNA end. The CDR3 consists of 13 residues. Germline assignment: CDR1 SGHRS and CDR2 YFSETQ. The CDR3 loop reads CASSLGPDYEQYF. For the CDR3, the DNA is TGCGCCAGCAGCTTGGGGCCCGACTACGAGCAGTACTTC.

CDR3 DNA sequence: TGTGCCAGCAGCTATACAGGGGAGCAGTTCTTC. Its protein is CASSYTGEQFF. The genes are TRBV7-6 and TRBJ2-1; D is perhaps TRBD1 (6 bases). Looked up from germline, CDR1 is SGHVS and CDR2 is FNYEAQ. Trimming took off 4 bases at V and 10 bases at J, with 8 bases between the two ends. CDR3 size: 11 residues.

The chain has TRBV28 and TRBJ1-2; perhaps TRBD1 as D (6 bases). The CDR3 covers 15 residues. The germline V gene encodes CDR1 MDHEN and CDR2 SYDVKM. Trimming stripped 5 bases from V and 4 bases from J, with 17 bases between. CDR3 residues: CASSQEQGDLYGYTF. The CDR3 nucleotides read TGTGCCAGCAGTCAAGAACAGGGCGACCTCTATGGCTACACCTTC.

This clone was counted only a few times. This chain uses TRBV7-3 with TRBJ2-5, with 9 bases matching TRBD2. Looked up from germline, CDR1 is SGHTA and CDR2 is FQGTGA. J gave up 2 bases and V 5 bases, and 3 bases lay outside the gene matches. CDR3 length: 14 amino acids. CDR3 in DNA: TGTGCCAGCAGCCCGACTAGCGGACAAGAGACCCAGTACTTC. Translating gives CASSPTSGQETQYF.

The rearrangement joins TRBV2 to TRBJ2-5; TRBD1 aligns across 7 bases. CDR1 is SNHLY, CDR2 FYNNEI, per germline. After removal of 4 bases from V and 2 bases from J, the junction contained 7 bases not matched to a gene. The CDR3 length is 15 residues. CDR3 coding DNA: TGTGCCAGCAGTGCCGGGACAGCCGATCAAGAGACCCAGTACTTC. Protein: CASSAGTADQETQYF.

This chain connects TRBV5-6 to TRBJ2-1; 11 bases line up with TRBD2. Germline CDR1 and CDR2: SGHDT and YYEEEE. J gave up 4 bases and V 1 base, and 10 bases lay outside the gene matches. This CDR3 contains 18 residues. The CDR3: CASSLRTSGSPSYNEQFF. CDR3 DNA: TGTGCCAGCAGCTTGCGCACTAGCGGGAGCCCATCATACAATGAGCAGTTCTTC. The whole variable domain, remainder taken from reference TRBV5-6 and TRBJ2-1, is DAGVTQSPTHLIKTRGQQVTLRCSPKSGHDTVSWYQQALGQGPQFIFQYYEEEERQRGNFPDRFSGHQFPNYSSELNVNALLLGDSALYLCASSLRTSGSPSYNEQFFGPGTRLTVL.

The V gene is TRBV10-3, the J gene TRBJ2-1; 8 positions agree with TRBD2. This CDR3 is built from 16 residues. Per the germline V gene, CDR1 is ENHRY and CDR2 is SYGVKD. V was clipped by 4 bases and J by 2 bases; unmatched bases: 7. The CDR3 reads CAISVRREVTYNEQFF. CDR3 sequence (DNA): TGTGCCATCAGTGTCCGGCGGGAGGTAACCTACAATGAGCAGTTCTTC.

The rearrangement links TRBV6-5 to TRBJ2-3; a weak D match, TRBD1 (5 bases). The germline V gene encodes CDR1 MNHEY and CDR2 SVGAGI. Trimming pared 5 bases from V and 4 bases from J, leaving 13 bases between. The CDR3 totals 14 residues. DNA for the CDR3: TGTGCCAGCAGTGACGTGGGGCCATCAGATACGCAGTATTTT. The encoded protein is CASSDVGPSDTQYF.

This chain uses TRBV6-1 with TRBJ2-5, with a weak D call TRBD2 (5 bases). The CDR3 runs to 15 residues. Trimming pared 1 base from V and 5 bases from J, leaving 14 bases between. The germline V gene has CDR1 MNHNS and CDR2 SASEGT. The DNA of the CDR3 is TGTGCCAGCAGTGAAGGGGTCACGGGCGGGGAGACCCAGTACTTC. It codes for CASSEGVTGGETQYF.